This is a list of T cell receptor beta chains from one sample in a study of a mutant IDH1 vaccine in newly diagnosed glioma. Antigens for these TCRs are unknown. Repertoires were generated with immunoSEQ multiplex PCR, while TCRdb's copy carries only in-frame clones and drops some. Among about 69,000 clones, around nine tenths were seen once, and the ten largest hold roughly 2%. Sample: PBMCs, taken from a glioma patient whose treatment included an IDH1 peptide vaccine. These receptors came from a man between 25 and 39 years old with glioma. Both conserved end residues are part of each CDR3. A D gene is named only where the DNA matches it firmly. Clone sizes are given selectively: once, few, many, or a class where the clone is expanded.

V	J	size	length	D	DNA	CDR3
TRBV30	TRBJ1-4	.	16	.	TGTGCCTGGCGCTGGATGGGCGGAGCAACTAATGAAAAACTGTTTTTT	CAWRWMGGATNEKLFF
TRBV29-1	TRBJ2-7	.	20	TRBD2	TGCAGCGTTAAATCGGTGGCTAGCGGAATAACCCCTAAGAGCTCCTACGAGCAGTACTTC	CSVKSVASGITPKSSYEQYF
TRBV2	TRBJ1-1	.	13	.	TGTGCCAGCAGTAAGCAACGGCGCACTGAAGCTTTCTTT	CASSKQRRTEAFF
TRBV10-3	TRBJ1-2	.	13	.	TGTGCCATCAGTGAGGCAGGGGCGTATGACTACACCTTC	CAISEAGAYDYTF
TRBV9	TRBJ2-3	.	16	TRBD1	TGTGCCAGCAGCGTAACAGGGGGCCGAGACACAGATACGCAGTATTTT	CASSVTGGRDTDTQYF
TRBV5-4	TRBJ1-1	.	15	TRBD1	TGTGCCAGCAGCCCCCAGGGGGTTGGGAACACTGAAGCTTTCTTT	CASSPQGVGNTEAFF
TRBV5-1	TRBJ1-4	once	16	.	TGCGCCAGCAGCAGAAACACACAGAGGGCGAATGAAAAACTGTTTTTT	CASSRNTQRANEKLFF
TRBV28	TRBJ1-3	.	17	.	TGTGCCAGCAGAGGACGGCCAGACGGGGACCCTGGAAACACCATATATTTT	CASRGRPDGDPGNTIYF
TRBV29-1	TRBJ2-1	.	12	.	TGCAGCGTTCCCCTGGGGAAGAATGAGCAGTTCTTC	CSVPLGKNEQFF
TRBV5-1	TRBJ2-7	.	12	.	TGTGCCAGCAGCCCGCAGGGCTACGAGCAGTACTTC	CASSPQGYEQYF
TRBV5-6	TRBJ1-2	.	13	TRBD1	TGTGCCAGCAGCTTGAGTACAGGGGCTGGCTACACCTTC	CASSLSTGAGYTF
TRBV28	TRBJ1-1	.	14	.	TGTGCCAGCAGGAGAGGGGGGGAGGGGACTGAAGCTTTCTTT	CASRRGGEGTEAFF
TRBV5-4	TRBJ1-2	.	15	TRBD1	TGTGCCAGCAGCCCTAGGACAGGGGGCGGCTATGGCTACACCTTC	CASSPRTGGGYGYTF
TRBV7-2	TRBJ1-1	.	13	.	TGTGCCAGCAGCTTAGAGTCAGGAGATGAAGCTTTCTTT	CASSLESGDEAFF
TRBV7-9	TRBJ2-3	.	16	TRBD2	TGTGCCAGCAGCCTTGGACTAGCGGGAGAAACAGATACGCAGTATTTT	CASSLGLAGETDTQYF
TRBV30	TRBJ2-7	.	14	TRBD1	TGTGCCTGGAGTGCGGGACAGGGGATCCACGAGCAGTACTTC	CAWSAGQGIHEQYF
TRBV4-1	TRBJ1-2	.	14	.	TGCGCCAGCAGCCAAGAAGGGGCTAACTATGGCTACACCTTC	CASSQEGANYGYTF
TRBV7-9	TRBJ2-2	.	14	.	TGTGCCAGCAGCTTACCCCAGGGGTCCGGGGAGCTGTTTTTT	CASSLPQGSGELFF
TRBV16	TRBJ2-7	.	13	.	TGTGCCAGCAGCCACCCCCCCGGGTACGAGCAGTACTTC	CASSHPPGYEQYF
TRBV4-1	TRBJ1-2	few	14	.	TGCGCCAGCAGCCTCGACAGCACATTCTATGGCTACACCTTC	CASSLDSTFYGYTF
TRBV10-3	TRBJ2-7	once	15	.	TGTGCCATCACTCCAAGTGGTGAGGGTCTGGAAGAGCAGTACTTC	CAITPSGEGLEEQYF
TRBV19	TRBJ1-1	.	17	TRBD1	TGTGCCAGTAGCCCTGGGGGGACAGGGAGAGGTGGCACTGAAGCTTTCTTT	CASSPGGTGRGGTEAFF
TRBV5-1	TRBJ2-2	.	13	.	TGCGCCAGCAGCCTCCTTAATGCCGGGGAGCTGTTTTTT	CASSLLNAGELFF
TRBV11-2	TRBJ1-6	once	12	.	TGTGCCAGCAGCTTCGGCAATTCACCCCTCCACTTT	CASSFGNSPLHF
TRBV11-3	TRBJ1-3	.	12	.	TGTGCCAGCAGCCTCGATACAAACACCATATATTTT	CASSLDTNTIYF
TRBV19	TRBJ2-1	.	15	TRBD2	TGTGCCAGTAGTGATAGCGGGAGTCGGGGGCATGAGCAGTTCTTC	CASSDSGSRGHEQFF
TRBV29-1	TRBJ2-7	once	11	.	TGCAGCGTTGTGGACGCATACGAGCAGTACTTC	CSVVDAYEQYF
TRBV19	TRBJ1-1	.	16	.	TGTGCCAGTAGCCCCAGTCGGGAAGGGATCGACACTGAAGCTTTCTTT	CASSPSREGIDTEAFF
TRBV4-2	TRBJ2-7	.	14	.	TGTGCCAGCAGCCAAGGTGGAACTATCTACGAGCAGTACTTC	CASSQGGTIYEQYF